This section outlines one TCR beta chain sequence together with its context. Its cognate antigen is unknown. Cells were stimulated with overlapping HIV-1 Gag 15-mer peptides. Sorting of responding CD4+ T cells relied on upregulated CD40 ligand together with CD69. This sample stems from a study of persistence of HIV-infected CD4 T cells. Background on the study: Blood samples, up to 180 mL, came from multiple time points, except two leukapheresis donors sampled once.

Study-wide points: Antigen-responding cells were enriched for degenerate expanded CDR3beta sequences. TCRbeta richness was lower in CMV- and Gag-responding cells than in anti-CD3/anti-CD28-responding cells.

V was cut by 3 bases and J by 4 bases, with 10 bases left in between. CDR3 length: 13 residues. The libraries were made with immunoSEQ version 4 in survey mode. TCRdb's table, derived via immunoSEQ multiplex PCR, lists solely in-frame clones and lacks some. The sample lists some 23,000 clones, 74% occurring once. The sequencing used CD4+ T cells sorted from PBMCs after roughly 20-hour stimulation, collected from a patient who received antiretroviral therapy. The rearrangement joins TRBV12-3 or TRBV12-4 to TRBJ2-7; the D gene is possibly TRBD1 (6 bases). The clonotype was recovered from an adult man with HIV who was CMV-seropositive. The CDR3, as DNA: TGTGCCAGCAGTTTGGAACAGGGTTACGAGCAGTACTTC. As protein: CASSLEQGYEQYF.